Shown below are 19 T cell receptor beta chains from a single sample sequenced in a study of shared clonotypes between healthy human individuals. CD45RO-negative, CCR7-selected cells formed the naive CD8 fraction, which excluded terminally differentiated effector memory CD45RA+ cells. Some clones are missing from TCRdb's copy, which holds only in-frame ones; the method was immunoSEQ multiplex PCR. This sample carries some 2.1 million clones, 93% of them seen once, and the ten largest clones take around 1.8%. The sequencing sample was made of naive CD8+ T cells from PBMCs. These receptors came from a man younger than 35 in good health. Some clones in this sample may be carry-over from other donors' samples.

The chain couples TRBV14 to TRBJ1-3; D is uncertain. With 0 bases removed from V and 5 bases from J, the gap between germline ends came to 5 bases. Germline loops: CDR1 SGHDN, CDR2 FVKESK. This CDR3 has 13 amino acids. CDR3 DNA sequence: TGTGCCAGCAGCCAAGACGGAAGAAACACCATATATTTT. Translated, it gives CASSQDGRNTIYF.

DNA of the CDR3: TGTGCCAGTACTACACCGGGACCCCCGGGCTATGAGCAGTTCTTC. Translating gives CASTTPGPPGYEQFF. The chain has TRBV19 and TRBJ2-1; D could derive from TRBD1 or TRBD2 (5 bases each). With 7 bases removed from V and 8 bases from J, the gap between germline ends came to 21 bases. The CDR3 contains 15 residues. The germline CDR1 and CDR2 sequences are LNHDA and SQIVND (reference sequence). The entire variable domain, with the rest obtained from reference TRBV19 and TRBJ2-1, is as follows: DGGITQSPKYLFRKEGQNVTLSCEQNLNHDAMYWYRQDPGQGLRLIYYSQIVNDFQKGDIAEGYSVSREKKESFPLTVTSAQKNPTAFYLCASTTPGPPGYEQFFGPGTRLTVL.

This chain joins TRBV7-9 and TRBJ2-1, with 10 positions matching TRBD2. CDR3 length: 14 amino acids. V shed 3 bases, J shed 7 bases, and the junction held 3 bases outside the gene matches. Germline assignment: CDR1 SEHNR and CDR2 FQNEAQ (reference sequence). CDR3 sequence (DNA): TGTGCCAGCAGCTTTACTAGCGGGATGAATGAGCAGTTCTTC. Protein: CASSFTSGMNEQFF. Supplemented by reference TRBV7-9 and TRBJ2-1, the full variable domain reads DTGVSQNPRHKITKRGQNVTFRCDPISEHNRLYWYRQTLGQGPEFLTYFQNEAQLEKSRLLSDRFSAERPKGSFSTLEIQRTEQGDSAMYLCASSFTSGMNEQFFGPGTRLTVL.

The count of this clone is one. The chain uses TRBV19 and TRBJ2-7, with 7 bases matching TRBD1. The length of the CDR3 is 14 residues. The germline V gene has CDR1 LNHDA and CDR2 SQIVND (reference sequence). Losses at the gene ends were 5 bases for V and 4 bases for J; bases not matched to a gene: 8. As DNA, the CDR3 is TGTGCCAGTAGTTTCCTGGGACAGATTTACGAGCAGTACTTC. Translated: CASSFLGQIYEQYF.

The V gene is TRBV28, the J gene TRBJ1-1; the D gene is possibly TRBD1 (5 bases). This CDR3 is built from 14 residues. Trimming shortened V by 6 bases and J by 7 bases, and 18 bases separated the two germline ends. The germline V gene encodes CDR1 MDHEN and CDR2 SYDVKM. CDR3: CASRVSWGPNEAFF. The CDR3 DNA is TGTGCCAGCAGAGTCAGCTGGGGCCCCAATGAAGCTTTCTTT.

About this clone itself: A read error may account for a junction end that differs from germline. The V gene is TRBV13, the J gene TRBJ1-5, with D possibly TRBD1 on 5 matching bases. The CDR3 is 12 amino acids. Germline CDR1 is PRHDT and CDR2 is FYEKMQ (reference sequence). CDR3 amino acids: CASSLGEQPQHF. The CDR3 DNA follows: TGTGCCAGCAGCCTAGGGGAACAGCCCCAGCATTTT.

The chain recombines TRBV19 with TRBJ1-1; D remains ambiguous. The ends were cut back, 3 bases at V and 5 bases at J, with 7 bases in the middle. CDR3 size: 12 residues. Germline-derived CDR1 and CDR2 are LNHDA and SQIVND (reference sequence). The CDR3 bases are TGTGCCAGTAGTATGGAAGGGACTGAAGCTTTCTTT. This gives the protein CASSMEGTEAFF.

CDR3 sequence (DNA): TGTGCCAGCAGTGCCGTTCCCGGTAATGAGCAGTTCTTC. Translating gives CASSAVPGNEQFF. The chain links TRBV6-1 to TRBJ2-1; D gene unclear. The CDR3 is 13 amino acids. Germline V gene sequence: CDR1 MNHNS, CDR2 SASEGT. V was pared by 4 bases and J by 7 bases, with 11 bases between.

For this clone: This same CDR3 is encoded by further DNA sequences in the sample. CDR3 DNA: TGTGCCAGCAGTTACTCAAGACGGACCACTGAAGCTTTCTTT. Protein product: CASSYSRRTTEAFF. This chain links TRBV6-5 with TRBJ1-1; D is uncertain. Trimming stripped 0 bases from V and 4 bases from J, with 9 bases between. CDR3 length: 14 amino acids. The germline CDR1 and CDR2 sequences are MNHEY and SVGAGI.

The V gene is TRBV30, the J gene TRBJ2-5; possibly TRBD1 for D (5 bases). V shed 0 bases and J shed 2 bases, with 10 bases lying between them. This CDR3 spans 14 amino acids. Germline CDR1 is GTSNPN and CDR2 is SVGIG (reference sequence). The CDR3 spells CAWSVVGAQETQYF. In DNA, the CDR3 is TGTGCCTGGAGTGTAGTAGGGGCTCAAGAGACCCAGTACTTC. The full variable domain, rest sourced from reference TRBV30 and TRBJ2-5, is SQTIHQWPATLVQPVGSPLSLECTVEGTSNPNLYWYRQAAGRGLQLLFYSVGIGQISSEVPQNLSASRPQDRQFILSSKKLLLSDSGFYLCAWSVVGAQETQYFGPGTRLLVL.

The chain joins TRBV18 to TRBJ2-5, with 7 positions matching TRBD2. Per the germline V gene, CDR1 is KGHSH and CDR2 is LQKENI. Unmatched junction bases numbered 5, after V lost 2 bases and J lost 2 bases. The CDR3 extends over 15 amino acids. The CDR3 protein is CASSPTRGVQETQYF. CDR3 coding DNA: TGTGCCAGCTCACCAACTCGGGGGGTTCAAGAGACCCAGTACTTC.

This chain uses TRBV4-2 with TRBJ2-6; 7 bases line up with TRBD1. After removal of 0 bases from V and 2 bases from J, the junction contained 10 bases not matched to a gene. This CDR3 contains 19 residues. Germline V lookup: CDR1 LGHNA, CDR2 YNFKEQ. This CDR3 is CASSQDQGTVVAGANVLTF. The CDR3 DNA sequence: TGTGCCAGCAGCCAAGATCAGGGGACAGTGGTAGCTGGGGCCAACGTCCTGACTTTC.

The chain couples TRBV27 to TRBJ2-1, with 7 positions matching TRBD2. The V segment lost 5 bases and the J segment 4 bases; nucleotides outside the gene matches: 11. The CDR3 spans 16 residues. CDR1 and CDR2 from the germline V gene are MNHEY and SMNVEV (reference sequence). CDR3 bases: TGTGCCAGCAGTCAACGACTGGGTAGCGGGTACAATGAGCAGTTCTTC. Protein product: CASSQRLGSGYNEQFF.

This clone came up a few times. The chain is built from TRBV6-6 and TRBJ1-1; weak D call: TRBD1 (5 bases). Trimming removed 6 bases at V and 3 bases at J, with 11 bases between. Germline loops: CDR1 MNHNY, CDR2 SVGAGI (reference sequence). This CDR3 is 13 amino acids long. CDR3 DNA: TGTGCCAGCAGCCTAAGGGGTCACACTGAAGCTTTCTTT. Amino acid sequence: CASSLRGHTEAFF.

Regarding this clone: Within the sample, other DNA sequences also encode this same CDR3. The chain joins TRBV9 to TRBJ1-2; TRBD1 matches at 7 bases. Unmatched junction bases numbered 4, after V lost 1 base and J lost 4 bases. The CDR3 sequence is 14 residues long. The germline V gene encodes CDR1 SGDLS and CDR2 YYNGEE. In DNA form, the CDR3 reads TGTGCCAGCAGCGTATCAGGGGGGGCCTATGGCTACACCTTC. It codes for CASSVSGGAYGYTF.

CDR3 nucleotide sequence: TGTGCCAGCAGGCAAAGACAGGGCAACGAAAAACTGTTTTTT. Translated, it gives CASRQRQGNEKLFF. The J gene is TRBJ1-4, the V gene TRBV7-2; 7 positions agree with TRBD1. This CDR3 has 14 residues. The J segment lost 8 bases and the V segment lost 6 bases, leaving 9 bases of the junction unmatched. The germline V gene has CDR1 SGHTA and CDR2 FQGNSA.

The chain uses TRBV10-1 and TRBJ1-1, with unresolved D. The V end lost 5 bases, the J end lost 4 bases, and 11 bases lay between the germline ends. CDR3 length equals 13 residues. Per the germline V gene, CDR1 is WNHNN and CDR2 is SYGVQD (reference sequence). In nucleotides, the CDR3 is TGCGCCAGCAGTTTCGGACCGGCCACTGAAGCTTTCTTT. The encoded protein is CASSFGPATEAFF.

V usage is TRBV10-3 and J usage is TRBJ2-3; D perhaps matches TRBD1 (6 bases). V lost 6 bases and J 2 bases, leaving 15 bases between the germline ends. The germline gives CDR1 ENHRY, CDR2 SYGVKD. The CDR3 loop spans 15 amino acids. DNA of the CDR3: TGTGCCATCAGACCTGACAGGCGTACCACAGATACGCAGTATTTT. Translation: CAIRPDRRTTDTQYF.

This sequence joins TRBV7-9 and TRBJ2-1; D might be TRBD1 or TRBD2, each matching 5 bases. This CDR3 contains 15 residues. V shed 3 bases and J shed 9 bases, with 18 bases lying between them. CDR1 is SEHNR and CDR2 is FQNEAQ in the germline V gene (reference sequence). The CDR3 DNA follows: TGTGCCAGCAGCTTCGGGACCCGATATGAAGTTGAGCAGTTCTTC. Translation: CASSFGTRYEVEQFF.